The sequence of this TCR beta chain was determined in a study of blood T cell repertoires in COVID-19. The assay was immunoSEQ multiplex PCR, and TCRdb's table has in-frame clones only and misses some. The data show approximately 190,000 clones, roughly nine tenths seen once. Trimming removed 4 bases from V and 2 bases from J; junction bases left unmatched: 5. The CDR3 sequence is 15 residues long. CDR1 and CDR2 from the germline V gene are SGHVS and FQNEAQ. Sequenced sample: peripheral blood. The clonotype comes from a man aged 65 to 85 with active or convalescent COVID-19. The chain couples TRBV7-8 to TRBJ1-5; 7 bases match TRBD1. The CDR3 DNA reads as TGTGCCAGCAGCTCAAGGACAGGAGGCAATCAGCCCCAGCATTTT. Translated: CASSSRTGGNQPQHF.